Below, 3 T cell receptor beta chains from the same sample are listed, as sequenced in a study of tumor-infiltrating lymphocytes in primary liver carcinoma. From approximately 0.5 ug of total RNA, TCR beta-specific cDNA was reverse-transcribed using a constant-region primer. Three nested multiplex PCR rounds, a slightly modified ARM-PCR method, built the TCR beta libraries. Investigators reported that the first two PCR rounds, at 10 cycles each, used TRBV1-TRBV30 forward primers with a C-beta reverse primer. Via MiXCR, TCRdb re-called the multiplex PCR reads, giving one row per CDR3 protein. The table has approximately 190,000 distinct CDR3 sequences, around 85% seen once; the top ten hold over 15%. Unsorted bulk tissue of about 20-31 mg yielded co-extracted RNA and DNA. Sequenced input: tumor tissue from primary liver carcinoma. These TCRs come from a man aged 40-49 years with primary liver carcinoma and hepatitis B virus infection.

A word on this clonotype: Germline and junction disagree at one end, which may indicate a read error. The chain uses TRBV14 and TRBJ2-1; TRBD2 matches at 8 bases. The CDR3 length is 16 residues. Germline CDR1 is SGHDN and CDR2 is FVKESK. The CDR3 region has the DNA TGTGCCAGTAGTGCTGTAGCGGGATGGGTAAACAATAAGCAGTTCTTC. Amino acids: CASSAVAGWVNNKQFF.

This clonotype has only one observation. The junction departs from the called germline gene at one end, perhaps through a read error. The chain recombines TRBV6-2 or TRBV6-3 with TRBJ2-7; D possibly corresponds to TRBD2 (6 bases). The CDR3 length is 15 residues. Germline V gives CDR1 MNHEY, CDR2 SVGEGT. CDR3 DNA sequence: TGTGTCAGCAGCCGCGGGGAAAACGGGGCCTACGAGCAGTACTTC. This codes for CVSSRGENGAYEQYF.

The J gene is TRBJ2-7, the V gene TRBV11-2, with D maybe TRBD1 (5 bases). The CDR3 covers 15 residues. Germline assignment: CDR1 SGHAT and CDR2 FQNNGV. V shed 5 bases and J shed 2 bases, with 16 bases lying between them. The CDR3 loop is CASSLSAGFPYEQYF. Written as DNA, the CDR3 is TGTGCCAGCAGCCTATCGGCAGGGTTTCCCTACGAGCAGTACTTC.